This T cell receptor (beta chain) came from a study of shared clonotypes between healthy human individuals. Overall study: The study enrolled two women and three men aged 18 to 49. Whole-study findings and limits: Exclusively blood specimens were collected; tissue repertoires likely differ.

This clone was seen only once. Its antigen is not known. The V and J ends lost 5 bases and 7 bases respectively, with 14 bases between them. This CDR3 is built from 13 residues. Per germline, CDR1 SGHVS and CDR2 FQNEAQ. The assay was immunoSEQ multiplex PCR, and TCRdb's table has in-frame clones only and misses some. Seen here are about 2 million clones, roughly 94% observed once, and the top ten hold 0.13%. This receptor was taken from a man between 18 and 29 years old in good health. V and J are TRBV7-8 and TRBJ1-2; no clear D gene. Sequencing was carried out using naive CD4+ T cells sorted from blood. Specified subset: CD45RA+ positively selected. The CDR3 loop is CASSPPGGSGYTF. CDR3 nucleotides: TGTGCCAGCAGCCCCCCTGGAGGGAGTGGCTACACCTTC.